This T cell receptor (beta chain) was identified during a study of STAT5B mutations in CD4+ large granular lymphocyte leukemia. TCRdb's copy holds only in-frame clones and misses some; the assay was immunoSEQ multiplex PCR. The table lists fewer than 40,000 clones, about 78% of them singletons. This clone appeared once. The sample consisted of CD4+ T cells from blood buffy coats. The receptor was derived from a human donor in good health.

CDR3 nucleotide sequence: TGCGCCAGCAGCTTGGACAGGGGCCAACTCTCTGGAAACACCATATATTTT. Encoded protein: CASSLDRGQLSGNTIYF. The rearrangement joins TRBV5-1 to TRBJ1-3; 7 positions match TRBD1. V gave up 0 bases and J gave up 0 bases; unmatched junction bases: 6. Per germline, CDR1 SGHRS and CDR2 YFSETQ. This CDR3 has 17 residues. Full variable domain (outside the CDR3, taken from reference TRBV5-1 and TRBJ1-3): KAGVTQTPRYLIKTRGQQVTLSCSPISGHRSVSWYQQTPGQGLQFLFEYFSETQRNKGNFPGRFSGRQFSNSRSEMNVSTLELGDSALYLCASSLDRGQLSGNTIYFGEGSWLTVV.